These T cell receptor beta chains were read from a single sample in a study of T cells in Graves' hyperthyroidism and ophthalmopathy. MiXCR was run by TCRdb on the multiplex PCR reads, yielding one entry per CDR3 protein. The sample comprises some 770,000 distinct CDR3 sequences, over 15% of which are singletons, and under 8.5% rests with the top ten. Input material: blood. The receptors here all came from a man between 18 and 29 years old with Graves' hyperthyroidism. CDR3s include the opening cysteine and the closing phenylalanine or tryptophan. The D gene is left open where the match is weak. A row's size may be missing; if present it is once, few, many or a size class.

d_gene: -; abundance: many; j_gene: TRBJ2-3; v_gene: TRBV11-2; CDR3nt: TGTGCCAGCAGCCTCCTTGGCCTCCGCACAGATACGCAGTATTTT; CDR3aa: CASSLLGLRTDTQYF
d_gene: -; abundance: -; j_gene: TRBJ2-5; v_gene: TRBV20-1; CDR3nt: TGCAGTGCAAAAAAAGAGACCCAGTACTTC; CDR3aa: CSAKKETQYF
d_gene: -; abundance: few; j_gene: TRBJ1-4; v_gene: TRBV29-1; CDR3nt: TGCAGCGCCTGGGAATCGGATGAAAAACTGTTTTTT; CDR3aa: CSAWESDEKLFF
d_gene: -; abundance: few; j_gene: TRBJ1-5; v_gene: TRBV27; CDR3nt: TGTACCAGCAGTTTAGGGCAGGGTTTTCAGCCCCAGCATTTT; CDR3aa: CTSSLGQGFQPQHF
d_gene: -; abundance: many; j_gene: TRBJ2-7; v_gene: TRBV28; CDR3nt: TGTGCCAGCAGCCCAAACTCGAGAGGGCACCCCTACGAGCAGTACTTC; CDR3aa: CASSPNSRGHPYEQYF
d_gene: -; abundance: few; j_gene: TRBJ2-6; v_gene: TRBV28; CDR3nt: TGTGCCAGCAGTTTGAACTCCAACGTCCTGACTTTC; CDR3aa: CASSLNSNVLTF
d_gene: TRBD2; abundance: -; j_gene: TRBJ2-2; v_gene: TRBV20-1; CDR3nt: TGCAGTGCGTCGGGACTAGCGGGAAGGGCCGGGGAGCTGTTTTTT; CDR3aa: CSASGLAGRAGELFF
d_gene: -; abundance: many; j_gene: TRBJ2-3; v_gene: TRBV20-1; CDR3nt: TGCAGTGCTAGTGACGCGGACCTAATGGATACGCAGTATTTT; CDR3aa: CSASDADLMDTQYF
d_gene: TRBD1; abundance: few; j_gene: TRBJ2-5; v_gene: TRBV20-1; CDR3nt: TGCAGTGCCATGGACAGGGAGACCCAGTACTTC; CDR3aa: CSAMDRETQYF
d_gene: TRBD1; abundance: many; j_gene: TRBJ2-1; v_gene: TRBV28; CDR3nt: TGTGCCAGCAGTTTAGCCGGGACAGGGTTCTATGAGCAGTTCTTC; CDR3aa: CASSLAGTGFYEQFF
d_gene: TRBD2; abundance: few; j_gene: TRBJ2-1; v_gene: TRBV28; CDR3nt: TGTGCCAGCAGTTTTATCCTTCGAGCGGGAAGCTCCTACAATGAGCAGTTCTTC; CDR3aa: CASSFILRAGSSYNEQFF
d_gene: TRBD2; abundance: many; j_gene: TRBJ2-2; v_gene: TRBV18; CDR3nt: TGTGCCAGCTCACGAACCGGGACTAAGAACATCGGGGAGCTGTTTTTT; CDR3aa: CASSRTGTKNIGELFF
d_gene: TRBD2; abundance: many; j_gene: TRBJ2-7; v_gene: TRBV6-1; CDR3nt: TGTGCCAGCAGTATCCGAGGGACTAGCGGGAGAAAAACACCTTACGAGCAGTACTTC; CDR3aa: CASSIRGTSGRKTPYEQYF
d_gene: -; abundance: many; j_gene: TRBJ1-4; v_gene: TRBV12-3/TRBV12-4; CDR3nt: TGTGCCAGCAGCCCCCTTTGGGCCGGTGAAAAACTGTTTTTT; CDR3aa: CASSPLWAGEKLFF
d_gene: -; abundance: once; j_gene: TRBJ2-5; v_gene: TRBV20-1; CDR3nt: TGCAGTGCCCGGACACCGTACCAAGAGACCCAGTACTTC; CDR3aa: CSARTPYQETQYF
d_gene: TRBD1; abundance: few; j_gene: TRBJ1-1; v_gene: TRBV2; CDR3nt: TGTGCCAGCAGTCAGGGACAGGGGGTTTCTGAAGCTTTCTTT; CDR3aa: CASSQGQGVSEAFF
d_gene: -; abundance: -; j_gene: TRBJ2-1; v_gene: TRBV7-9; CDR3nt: TGTGCCAGCAGCTTCCTAGCAGGGGTTGGATTCGATGAGCAGTTCTTC; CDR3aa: CASSFLAGVGFDEQFF
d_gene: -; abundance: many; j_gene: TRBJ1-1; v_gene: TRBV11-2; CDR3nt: TGTGCCAGCAGCTTAGCCGCGTCTGAAGCTTTCTTT; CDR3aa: CASSLAASEAFF
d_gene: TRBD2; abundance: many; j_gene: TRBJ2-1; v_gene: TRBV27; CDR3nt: TGTGCCAGCAGCTTAGGTCTAGCGGGAGTGGATGAGCAGTTCTTC; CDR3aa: CASSLGLAGVDEQFF
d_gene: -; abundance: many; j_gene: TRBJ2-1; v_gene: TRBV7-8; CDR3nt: TGTGCCAGCAGCCTCGGGACCTGGAATGAGCAGTTCTTC; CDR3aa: CASSLGTWNEQFF
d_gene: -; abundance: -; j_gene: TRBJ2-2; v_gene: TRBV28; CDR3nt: TGTGCCAGCAGTTCTTTAACAGGGTTTACCGGGGAGCTGTTTTTT; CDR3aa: CASSSLTGFTGELFF
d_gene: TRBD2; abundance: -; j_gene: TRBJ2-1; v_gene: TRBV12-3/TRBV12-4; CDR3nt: TGTGCCAGCATCCTGACGACTAGCGGGAACAATGAGCAGTTCTTC; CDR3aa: CASILTTSGNNEQFF
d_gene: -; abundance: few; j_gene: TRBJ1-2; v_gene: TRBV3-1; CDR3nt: TGTGCCAGCAGCCAAGGTGGGGGCTTCGGCTACACCTTC; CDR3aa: CASSQGGGFGYTF
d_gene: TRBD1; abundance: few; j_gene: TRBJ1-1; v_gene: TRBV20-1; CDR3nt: TGCAGTCCGGGACAGTCGAACACTGAAGCTTTCTTT; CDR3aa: CSPGQSNTEAFF